This T cell receptor beta chain was identified during a study of T cell responses to AZD1222 COVID-19 vaccine (dated by TCRdb to the early 2020s). Context from the whole study: A total of approximately 230 trial participants underwent TCR sequencing, of whom roughly 210 received two doses of AZD1222 and approximately 25 received two doses of the MenACWY control vaccine. Trial participants were enrolled by age into 18-55, 56-69 and 70-plus year subgroups, with roughly 150, 30 and 60 TCR-sequenced participants respectively. General study outcomes and caveats: No day 14 peak-response samples were available, so repertoires were characterized only after the peak T cell response. CD4 TCRs associated with the vaccine covered the entire spike protein, and the dominant responses were in regions 160-218 and 743-854. In the small 56-69-year group, the increase in depth fell short of significance, most likely because of low power. After two AZD1222 doses, both the breadth and the depth of spike-specific TCRs were significantly higher than at day 0 and than in MenACWY recipients. Participants were mostly white British, with more females than males. The authors suggested clonal diversity may have been underestimated. Reportedly, close to half of the unique spike-specific TCRs recognized epitopes lying outside the regions that are mutated in the B.1.351 and B.1.1.7 variants. Conclusions about previously exposed vaccinees are limited because only a handful of AZD1222 recipients were SARS-CoV-2 seropositive at baseline.

In the paper's terms, the time point label means: about 28 days (+/-7) after the second vaccine dose. Because spike-specific TCR depth and breadth did not differ between the two schedules, AZD1222 recipients who got a second dose at roughly 4 weeks were pooled with those who got a second dose at roughly 12 weeks. Vaccinee samples came from UK trials COV001 and COV002, including a single-blind randomized controlled phase 2/3 trial of AZD1222 (ChAdOx1 nCoV-19) in healthy adults. For TCRbeta chain sequencing, PBMC samples were collected from trial participants at day 0 and at day 28 after the second dose. The CDR3 regions of human TCRbeta chains were analyzed by immunosequencing. On the study's bioinformatics: Repertoire TCRs were checked for matches against a reference library of SARS-CoV-2-specific TCRs that had been generated using the MIRA antigen-specificity platform. Breadth was defined as the fraction of unique TCRs that were SARS-CoV-2-associated. Depth was defined as the fraction of total T cells that were SARS-CoV-2-associated. Using the MIRA data, each spike-specific TCR was mapped to the spike region that the TCR reacts to and placed in a CD4 or CD8 class. Log10-transformed breadth and depth values were compared by one-way ANOVA with Sidak's multiple comparisons tests. TCRdb holds this immuneACCESS table with in-frame rearrangements only. Some clones are missing; in checked studies, unresolved V genes explain under half, and the rest has no known cause. V, J and clone size were drawn from that table, and D and trimming were deduced from the DNA. The sample has about 88,000 clones on record, roughly 91% of them singletons. The biggest ten clones account for approximately 5% of the sample.

Reading the germline V gene (reference sequence) gives CDR1 GTSNPN and CDR2 SVGIG. V was cut back by 5 bases and J by 2 bases, leaving a gap of 7 bases between them. The CDR3 numbers 12 residues from cysteine through phenylalanine. Of the read, only the CDR3 DNA is kept; its 36 bases are in frame from base 1. Notes on this clone: Its recognized antigen is unknown. Nothing much larger sits one base from this clone, and base qualities are not available.

The chain is made from TRBV30 and TRBJ1-3; the D gene remains uncertain. The source was peripheral blood, collected 28 days after the second AZD1222 dose. The clonotype originates from an adult who received the AZD1222 COVID-19 vaccine. The DNA sequence is as follows: TGTGCCTGGGGTACAGCTGGAAACACCATATATTTT. Protein translation: CAWGTAGNTIYF.